These 30 T cell receptor beta chains came from one sample sequenced in a study of tumor-infiltrating lymphocytes in primary liver carcinoma. DNA and RNA were both co-extracted from around 20-30 mg of bulk tissue that had not been sorted. Reverse transcription of roughly 480 ng total RNA with a constant-region primer produced TCR beta cDNA. Amplification in three nested multiplex PCR rounds with slightly modified ARM-PCR gave rise to TCR beta libraries. With TRBV1-TRBV30 forward primers and a C-beta reverse primer, the first two PCR rounds were run for roughly 10 cycles each. TCRdb used MiXCR to reprocess the multiplex PCR reads, holding one entry per CDR3 protein. Here the sample spans roughly 100,000 distinct CDR3 sequences, 69% being singletons. Sequencing input: liver tumor tissue from sampling region 5. Subset described: tumor region T5, tumor centre. These TCRs come from a woman in her sixties with primary liver carcinoma and hepatitis B virus infection.

For this clonotype: Sequence at one end of the junction differs from germline and may be a read error. The rearrangement joins TRBV10-3 to TRBJ1-1; TRBD1 agrees at 7 bases. This CDR3 region has 15 residues. Per germline, CDR1 ENHRY and CDR2 SYGVKD. In DNA form, the CDR3 reads TGTGGCATCACGAGAGGGACAGCTATGAACACTGGAGCTTTCTTT. It translates to CGITRGTAMNTGAFF.

In its sample, this clonotype was seen once. A much larger clone lies one base from this, so it may be a read error. The V gene is TRBV5-6, the J gene TRBJ2-7, with D uncertain. The CDR3 runs to 12 residues. V lost 5 bases and J 6 bases, leaving 12 bases between the germline ends. The germline gives CDR1 SGHDT, CDR2 YYEEEE. This chain's CDR3 is CASRFTSVEQYF. CDR3 nucleotides: TGTGCCAGCAGATTCACAAGCGTCGAGCAGTACTTC. Drawing the rest from reference TRBV5-6 and TRBJ2-7, the complete variable domain is DAGVTQSPTHLIKTRGQQVTLRCSPKSGHDTVSWYQQALGQGPQFIFQYYEEEERQRGNFPDRFSGHQFPNYSSELNVNALLLGDSALYLCASRFTSVEQYFGPGTRLTVT.

This chain links TRBV11-2 with TRBJ2-3, with a weak D call TRBD2 (5 bases). The V end lost 0 bases, the J end lost 14 bases, and 15 bases lay between the germline ends. Germline CDR1 SGHAT, CDR2 FQNNGV. CDR3 length: 13 amino acids. CDR3 in amino acids: CASSLDGGDMRYF. The CDR3 region has the DNA TGTGCCAGCAGCTTAGATGGAGGAGATATGCGGTATTTT. The full variable domain, rest sourced from reference TRBV11-2 and TRBJ2-3, is EAGVAQSPRYKIIEKRQSVAFWCNPISGHATLYWYQQILGQGPKLLIQFQNNGVVDDSQLPKDRFSAERLKGVDSTLKIQPAKLEDSAVYLCASSLDGGDMRYFGPGTRLTVL.

About this clonotype itself: Lacking the conserved final phenylalanine or tryptophan, this CDR3 likely reflects a read error. V and J are TRBV29-1 and TRBJ1-5; TRBD1 matches at 9 bases. Germline CDR1 is SQVTM and CDR2 is ANQGSEA. The CDR3 covers 13 residues. V trimming: 8 bases; J trimming: 4 bases; junction bases outside the gene matches: 6. The CDR3 region is CSSTQGANQPQHL. CDR3 in DNA: TGCAGCTCTACACAGGGGGCGAATCAGCCCCAGCATCTT.

On this clonotype: Given the absence of the conserved phenylalanine or tryptophan at the CDR3 end, a read error is likely. V and J are TRBV5-4 and TRBJ2-7; TRBD2 agrees at 13 bases. The CDR3 has 15 residues. The germline V gene has CDR1 SGHNT and CDR2 YYREEE (reference sequence). V was clipped by 5 bases and J by 5 bases; unmatched bases: 7. This chain's CDR3 is CASSAGGLAGDEQYL. The CDR3, as DNA: TGTGCCAGCAGTGCAGGCGGACTAGCGGGAGACGAGCAGTACCTC.

As for this clonotype: Compared with germline, one end of the junction differs, possibly owing to a read error. The rearrangement uses TRBV7-8 and TRBJ2-1; 10 bases map to TRBD2. Germline assignment: CDR1 SGHVS and CDR2 FQNEAQ. The CDR3 totals 16 residues. CDR3 DNA: TGTGCCAGCAGTTTAGTTGGGACTAGCGTGACCAATGAGCAGTTCTTC. It codes for CASSLVGTSVTNEQFF.

Concerning this clonotype: A single base separates this from a much larger clone, so it may be a read error. The rearrangement uses TRBV7-3 and TRBJ2-3; a weak D match, TRBD2 (5 bases). Looked up from germline, CDR1 is SGHTA and CDR2 is FQGTGA. This CDR3 is 14 amino acids long. The CDR3 DNA follows: TGTACCAGCAGCTTAACAGCGGGCACAGATACGCAGTATTTT. Translating gives CTSSLTAGTDTQYF.

A remark on this clonotype: Possible read error: a much larger clone is one base away. The conserved closing phenylalanine or tryptophan is absent in this CDR3, likely reflecting a read error. This chain links TRBV7-8 with TRBJ2-5, with D possibly matching TRBD1 (5 bases). The CDR3 runs 15 residues. The germline gives CDR1 SGHVS, CDR2 FQNEAQ. The V end was cut by 5 bases, the J end by 2 bases, with 15 bases between. This chain's CDR3 is CASSDQGAGQETQYS. DNA of the CDR3: TGTGCCAGCAGCGACCAAGGGGCCGGACAAGAGACCCAGTACTCC.

This clonotype has at least ten counts. The chain employs TRBV29-1 and TRBJ2-2; D perhaps matches TRBD1 (5 bases). The CDR3 is 14 amino acids. The V and J ends lost 4 bases and 5 bases respectively, with 14 bases between them. In germline, CDR1 is SQVTM, CDR2 ANQGSEA. In nucleotides, the CDR3 is TGCAGCGTTGGGCCCAGGGAAAGGACCGGGGAGCTGTTTTTT. This gives the protein CSVGPRERTGELFF.

In this sample, this clonotype turned up a few times. The chain links TRBV24-1 to TRBJ2-5; TRBD2 matches at 8 bases. The CDR3 runs to 17 residues. Germline assignment: CDR1 KGHDR and CDR2 SFDVKD. The ends lost 4 bases at V and 4 bases at J; junction bases unmatched: 13. The CDR3 DNA is TGTGCCACCAGTGAACCAGCGGGAGATCAGGATAGAGAGACCCAGTACTTC. Its translation is CATSEPAGDQDRETQYF.

The chain is built from TRBV7-9 and TRBJ2-2, with D possibly matching TRBD1 (6 bases). The CDR3 extends over 17 amino acids. V lost 7 bases and J 4 bases, leaving 22 bases between the germline ends. CDR1 is SEHNR, CDR2 FQNEAQ, per germline (reference sequence). In DNA, the CDR3 is TGTGCCAGCACCAACCCAGGGGAGACCGCGAGCACCGGGGAGCTGTTTTTT. This encodes CASTNPGETASTGELFF.

Concerning this clonotype itself: The CDR3 end shows no conserved phenylalanine or tryptophan, and so a read error is likely. The V gene is TRBV18, the J gene TRBJ2-6; TRBD1 matches at 9 bases. Germline V gene lookup returns CDR1 KGHSH and CDR2 LQKENI. J gave up 1 base and V 6 bases, and 10 bases lay outside the gene matches. The CDR3 is made up of 18 amino acids. The CDR3 DNA sequence: TGTGCCAGCTCGCCTAAAGACAGGGGGAATTCTGGGGCCAACGTCCTGACTCTC. Encoded protein: CASSPKDRGNSGANVLTL.

V usage is TRBV20-1 and J usage is TRBJ2-2, with a weak D call TRBD1 (7 bases). CDR3 length: 17 residues. Between the trimmed V and J ends, which lost 6 bases and 0 bases, there was a span of 20 bases. CDR1 is DFQATT, CDR2 SNEGSKA, per germline (reference sequence). CDR3 sequence reads: CSAVGAGGPSNTGELFF. The CDR3 coding sequence is TGCAGTGCAGTCGGGGCAGGGGGGCCTTCGAACACCGGGGAGCTGTTTTTT.

This clonotype was counted only a few times. This may arise from a read error, as a much more abundant clone is one base away. CDR3 sequence: CASSLTLYNEQFF. CDR3 bases: TGTGCCAGCAGCCTTACCCTCTACAATGAGCAGTTCTTC. The rearrangement uses TRBV6-1 and TRBJ2-1, with D unresolved. Germline CDR1 reads MNHNS; CDR2 reads SASEGT. The CDR3 extends over 13 amino acids. The germline V and J ends were trimmed by 6 bases and 3 bases, with 9 bases remaining between them.

A remark on this clonotype: A much larger clonotype is one base distant, so this may be a read error. V is TRBV5-1 and J is TRBJ2-1; 15 bases are a match to TRBD2. This CDR3 is 16 amino acids long. V lost 6 bases and J lost 7; bases outside the gene matches: 8. The germline CDR1 and CDR2 sequences are SGHRS and YFSETQ. CDR3 loop: CASNTGLAGGRNEQFF. CDR3 bases: TGCGCCAGCAACACGGGACTAGCGGGAGGTAGAAATGAGCAGTTCTTC.

This chain uses TRBV11-1 with TRBJ2-3; 7 bases are shared with TRBD2. The germline CDR1 and CDR2 sequences are SGHAT and FQDESV (reference sequence). CDR3 size: 13 residues. V lost 9 bases, J lost 8 bases, and 11 bases stayed unmatched. CDR3 protein: CARGSGSGGTQYF. The DNA for the CDR3 is TGTGCCAGGGGCTCCGGGTCGGGGGGTACGCAGTATTTT. Full variable domain (outside the CDR3, taken from reference TRBV11-1 and TRBJ2-3): EAEVAQSPRYKITEKSQAVAFWCDPISGHATLYWYRQILGQGPELLVQFQDESVVDDSQLPKDRFSAERLKGVDSTLKIQPAELGDSAMYLCARGSGSGGTQYFGPGTRLTVL.

Note on this clonotype: In this CDR3 the conserved last residue, phenylalanine or tryptophan, is missing, so a read error is likely. V and J are TRBV11-2 and TRBJ2-3; unclear D gene. V dropped 4 bases and J dropped 4 bases, with 12 bases sitting between them. The CDR3 contains 14 residues. The V gene's germline CDR1 is SGHAT and CDR2 FQNNGV. CDR3: CASSSVPQPDTQYL. CDR3 nucleotide sequence: TGTGCCAGCAGCTCAGTTCCACAACCAGATACGCAGTATCTT.

Concerning this clonotype: The CDR3 does not close with the conserved phenylalanine or tryptophan, likely indicating a read error. The genes are TRBV4-1 and TRBJ2-1, with 12 bases aligning to TRBD2. This CDR3 region has 19 residues. Trimming cost V 0 bases and J 7 bases; bases outside gene matches: 13. Germline V gene sequence: CDR1 MGHRA, CDR2 YSYEKL. CDR3 DNA sequence: TGCGCCAGCAGCCAAGATCGGGCTAGCGGGAGGGCCTTGGAAAATGAGCAGTTCCTC. Protein product: CASSQDRASGRALENEQFL.

This clonotype was counted many times. This chain uses TRBV7-9 with TRBJ2-1, with TRBD2 identical over 9 bases. The V and J ends lost 5 bases and 1 base, in that order; junction bases with no gene match: 12. Germline assignment: CDR1 SEHNR and CDR2 FQNEAQ (reference sequence). CDR3 length: 18 residues. The CDR3 loop reads CASSGSRVSGSSYNEQFF. The CDR3 DNA follows: TGTGCCAGCAGCGGTAGCCGGGTTAGCGGGAGTTCCTACAATGAGCAGTTCTTC.

A single count supports this clonotype. Germline and junction disagree at one end, which may indicate a read error. The rearrangement joins TRBV5-4 to TRBJ1-5; D is unclear. Germline-derived CDR1 and CDR2 are SGHNT and YYREEE (reference sequence). This CDR3 has 14 residues. The CDR3 DNA follows: TGTGCCAACAGCTTGGGTGGAAGCAATCTGCCCCAGCATTTT. Amino acids: CANSLGGSNLPQHF.

The genes are TRBV11-2 and TRBJ2-3; either TRBD1 or TRBD2 may fit D (6 bases each). This CDR3 spans 15 amino acids. The V end was cut by 5 bases, the J end by 12 bases, with 24 bases between. CDR1 and CDR2 (germline): SGHAT, FQNNGV. The CDR3 sequence: CASSPLGGPTDIQYF. The CDR3 nucleotides are TGTGCCAGCAGCCCGCTGGGGGGCCCCACAGATATTCAGTATTTT. Variable domain in full (rest from reference TRBV11-2 and TRBJ2-3): EAGVAQSPRYKIIEKRQSVAFWCNPISGHATLYWYQQILGQGPKLLIQFQNNGVVDDSQLPKDRFSAERLKGVDSTLKIQPAKLEDSAVYLCASSPLGGPTDIQYFGPGTRLTVL.

V is TRBV28 and J is TRBJ2-1; D is unclear. The CDR3 totals 12 residues. The V end lost 4 bases, the J end lost 5 bases, and 6 bases lay between the germline ends. In germline, CDR1 is MDHEN, CDR2 SYDVKM. The CDR3 DNA reads TGTGCCAGCAGTTGGGGTCACAATGAGCAGTTCTTC. Protein sequence: CASSWGHNEQFF.

This clonotype was detected ten times or more. V gene TRBV28 combines with J gene TRBJ1-1, with D hard to call. In germline, CDR1 is MDHEN, CDR2 SYDVKM. The CDR3 consists of 14 residues. The V and J ends lost 6 bases and 5 bases respectively, with 16 bases between them. The CDR3 spells CASSPRAPATEAFF. CDR3 coding DNA: TGTGCCAGCAGCCCGAGGGCCCCGGCGACTGAAGCTTTCTTT. The full variable domain, with the rest looked up from reference TRBV28 and TRBJ1-1, is DVKVTQSSRYLVKRTGEKVFLECVQDMDHENMFWYRQDPGLGLRLIYFSYDVKMKEKGDIPEGYSVSREKKERFSLILESASTNQTSMYLCASSPRAPATEAFFGQGTRLTVV.

This clonotype showed up many times. The junction departs from the called germline gene at one end, perhaps through a read error. The rearrangement joins TRBV5-1 to TRBJ2-1; 11 bases agree with TRBD1. This CDR3 spans 13 amino acids. Germline V gene data show CDR1 as SGHRS and CDR2 as YFSETQ. Written as DNA, the CDR3 is TGCGCCAGCGGAAAGGGACAGGGGGTCCTTCCTGTCTTC. It encodes CASGKGQGVLPVF.

Of note for this clonotype: In this CDR3 the conserved last residue, phenylalanine or tryptophan, is missing, so a read error is likely. It is unclear where the CDR3 begins or ends on the DNA, so no DNA is shown, and the CDR3 is as TCRdb lists it. V is TRBV6-5 and J is TRBJ2-3; the table's D call of TRBD1 was not tested on the DNA. Germline V lookup: CDR1 MNHEY, CDR2 SVGAGI. With termini counted, the CDR3 has 14 amino acids. The CDR3 sequence is CASRGHTGGDTHYI.

This clonotype is labeled as medium-sized. The chain combines TRBV6-5 with TRBJ2-1, with a weak D call TRBD2 (5 bases). Trimming took off 0 bases at V and 7 bases at J, with 10 bases between the two ends. The V gene's germline CDR1 is MNHEY and CDR2 SVGAGI. The CDR3 is made up of 14 amino acids. CDR3 sequence (DNA): TGTGCCAGCAGTTACTCCCCTAGCACTAATGAGCAGTTCTTC. This gives the protein CASSYSPSTNEQFF.

In regard to this clonotype: A much larger clone lies one base from this, so it may be a read error. The genes are TRBV7-8 and TRBJ2-1; D gene uncertain. The CDR3 has 11 amino acids. Trimming pared 7 bases from V and 5 bases from J, leaving 6 bases between. The germline CDR1 and CDR2 sequences are SGHVS and FQNEAQ. The CDR3 nucleotides are TGTGCCAGCAACCATAACAATGAGCAGTTCTTC. It translates to CASNHNNEQFF.

For this clonotype: The junction departs from germline at one end; a sequencing error may be responsible. The V call is TRBV6-6, the J call TRBJ2-3; a weak D match, TRBD1 (5 bases). This CDR3 contains 13 residues. Germline V gene lookup returns CDR1 MNHNY and CDR2 SVGAGI (reference sequence). CDR3 loop: CVSSPTATDTQYF. As DNA, the CDR3 is TGTGTCAGCAGCCCGACAGCTACAGATACGCAGTATTTT.

The rearrangement links TRBV29-1 to TRBJ2-3, with 8 nucleotides matching TRBD1. This CDR3 is built from 13 residues. J gave up 0 bases and V 6 bases, and 2 bases lay outside the gene matches. CDR1 is SQVTM, CDR2 ANQGSEA, per germline. In DNA, the CDR3 is TGCAGCGTACACAGGGGGAGCACAGATACGCAGTATTTT. This codes for CSVHRGSTDTQYF.

Of note for this clonotype: With a much larger clone just one base away, this may be a read error. V and J are TRBV28 and TRBJ2-1; 13 bases line up with TRBD2. CDR1 is MDHEN, CDR2 SYDVKM, per germline. The CDR3 consists of 16 residues. This chain's CDR3 is CANSSLAGGSYNEQFF. The CDR3 bases are TGTGCCAACAGTTCACTAGCGGGAGGGTCCTACAATGAGCAGTTCTTC.